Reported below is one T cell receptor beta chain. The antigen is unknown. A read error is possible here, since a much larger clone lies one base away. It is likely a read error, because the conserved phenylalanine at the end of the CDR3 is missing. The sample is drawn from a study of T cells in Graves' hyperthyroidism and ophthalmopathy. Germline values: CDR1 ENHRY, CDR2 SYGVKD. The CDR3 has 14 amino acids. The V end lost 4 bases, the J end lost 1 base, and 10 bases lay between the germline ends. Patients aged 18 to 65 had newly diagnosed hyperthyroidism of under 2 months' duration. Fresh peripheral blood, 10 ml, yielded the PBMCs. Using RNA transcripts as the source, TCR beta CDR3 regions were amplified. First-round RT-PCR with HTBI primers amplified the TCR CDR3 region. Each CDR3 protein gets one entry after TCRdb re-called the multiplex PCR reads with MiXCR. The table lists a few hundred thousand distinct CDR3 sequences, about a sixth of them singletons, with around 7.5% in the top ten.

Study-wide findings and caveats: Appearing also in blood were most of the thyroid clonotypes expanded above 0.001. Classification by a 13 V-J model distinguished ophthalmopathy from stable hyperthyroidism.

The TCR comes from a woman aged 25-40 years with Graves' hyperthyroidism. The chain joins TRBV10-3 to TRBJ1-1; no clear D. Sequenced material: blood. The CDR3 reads CAISAVRENTEAFS. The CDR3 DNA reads TGTGCCATCAGTGCGGTAAGGGAGAACACTGAAGCTTTCTCT.